This TCR beta chain emerged from a study of pediatric ulcerative colitis. During colonoscopy, one to two rectal pinch biopsies were collected. The diagnostic colonoscopy in ulcerative colitis patients preceded any immunosuppressive treatment. CDR3 length: 15 amino acids. On this clone itself: As yet, its antigen is unknown.

Notes on the study in general: No controls had the two rectal clonotypes shared by ulcerative colitis patients.

The survey-level immunoSEQ assay was used. Sequenced by immunoSEQ multiplex PCR; TCRdb stores in-frame clones only, minus some. The table has approximately 22,000 clones, approximately 74% seen once. The receptor was derived from a boy between 5 and 17 years old with severe ulcerative colitis. The gene calls are TRBV12-1 and TRBJ2-2; TRBD1, as called in the table, went unchecked against the DNA. TRBV12-1 is a pseudogene locus. Source material: gut tissue. CDR3 coding DNA: TGTGCCAGCAGCCCGGGACATCCGAACACCGGGGAGCTGTTTTTT. Protein product: CASSPGHPNTGELFF.